The present entry profiles one TCR beta chain with its context. Its antigen is undetermined. The data stem from a study of metastatic and nonmetastatic thyroid tumors. Study-wide background: Repertoires from blood and tumor or nodule tissue of malignant and benign thyroid patients were compared. General study results and limits: The reported finding was significantly higher TCR beta diversity in malignant thyroid tumors relative to benign nodules, in blood and tumor.

Per the authors' pipeline: The study built a papillary thyroid cancer distant-metastasis classifier from CDR3 differences across clinicopathological groups. TCRdb used MiXCR to call clones anew from the PCR reads. TCRdb, not the authors, supplied the V and J calls. Counted here are around 15,000 clones, approximately 3.7% occurring once; the ten biggest clones make up less than 25%. Patients were all untreated before their thyroid surgery. The CDR3 spans 15 residues. CDR1 is MNHEY, CDR2 SVGEGT, per germline. V gave up 4 bases and J gave up 5 bases; unmatched junction bases: 9. The sequencing sample was made of tumor tissue. This TCR was sampled from a female donor with papillary thyroid cancer or a benign thyroid nodule (not recorded which). Some clones in this sample may be carry-over from other donors' samples. V usage is TRBV6-2 or TRBV6-3 and J usage is TRBJ2-5; 8 bases fit TRBD2. CDR3 residues: CASSWGAGVGETQYF. CDR3 nucleotide sequence: TGTGCCAGCAGTTGGGGAGCGGGAGTTGGGGAGACCCAGTACTTC.